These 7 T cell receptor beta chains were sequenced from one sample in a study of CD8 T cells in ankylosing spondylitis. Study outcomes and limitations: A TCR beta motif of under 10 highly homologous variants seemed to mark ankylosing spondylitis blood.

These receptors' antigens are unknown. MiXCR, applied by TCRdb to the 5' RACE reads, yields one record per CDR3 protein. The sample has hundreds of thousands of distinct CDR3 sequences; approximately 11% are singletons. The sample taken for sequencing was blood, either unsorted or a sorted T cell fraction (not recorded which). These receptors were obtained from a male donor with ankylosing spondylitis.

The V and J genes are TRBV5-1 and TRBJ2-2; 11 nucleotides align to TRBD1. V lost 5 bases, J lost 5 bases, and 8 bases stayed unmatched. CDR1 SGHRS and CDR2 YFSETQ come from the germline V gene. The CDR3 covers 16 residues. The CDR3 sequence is CASSYGQGAGTGELFF. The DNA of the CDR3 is TGCGCCAGCAGTTACGGACAGGGGGCAGGAACCGGGGAGCTGTTTTTT. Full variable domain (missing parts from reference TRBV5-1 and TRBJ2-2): KAGVTQTPRYLIKTRGQQVTLSCSPISGHRSVSWYQQTPGQGLQFLFEYFSETQRNKGNFPGRFSGRQFSNSRSEMNVSTLELGDSALYLCASSYGQGAGTGELFFGEGSRLTVL.

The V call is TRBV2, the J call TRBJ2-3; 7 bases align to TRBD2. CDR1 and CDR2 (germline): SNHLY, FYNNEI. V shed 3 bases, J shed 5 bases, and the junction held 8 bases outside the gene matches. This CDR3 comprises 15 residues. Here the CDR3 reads CASSEVAGVGDTQYF. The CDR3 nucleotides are TGTGCCAGCAGTGAGGTTGCGGGAGTGGGAGATACGCAGTATTTT.

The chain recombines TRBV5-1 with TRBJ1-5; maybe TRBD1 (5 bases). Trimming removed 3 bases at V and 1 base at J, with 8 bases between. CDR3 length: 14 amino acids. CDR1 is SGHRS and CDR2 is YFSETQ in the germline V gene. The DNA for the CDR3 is TGCGCCAGCAGCTGGGACGGGAGCAATCAGCCCCAGCATTTT. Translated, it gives CASSWDGSNQPQHF.

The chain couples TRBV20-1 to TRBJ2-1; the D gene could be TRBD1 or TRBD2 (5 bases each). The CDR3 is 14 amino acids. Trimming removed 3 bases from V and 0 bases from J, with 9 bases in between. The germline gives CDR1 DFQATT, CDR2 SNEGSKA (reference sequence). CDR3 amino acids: CSASGAGSYNEQFF. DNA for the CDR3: TGCAGTGCTAGCGGGGCTGGCTCCTACAATGAGCAGTTCTTC.

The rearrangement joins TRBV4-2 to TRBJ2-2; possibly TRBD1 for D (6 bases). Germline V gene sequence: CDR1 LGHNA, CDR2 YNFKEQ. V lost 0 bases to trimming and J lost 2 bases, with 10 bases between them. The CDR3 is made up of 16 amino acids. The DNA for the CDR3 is TGTGCCAGCAGCCAAGATAGGGGGACAAACACCGGGGAGCTGTTTTTT. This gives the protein CASSQDRGTNTGELFF.

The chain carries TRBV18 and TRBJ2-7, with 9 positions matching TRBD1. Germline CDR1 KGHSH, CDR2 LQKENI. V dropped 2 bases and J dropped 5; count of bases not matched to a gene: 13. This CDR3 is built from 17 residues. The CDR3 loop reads CASSPYAPGQGLHEQYF. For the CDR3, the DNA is TGTGCCAGCTCACCATATGCTCCGGGACAGGGACTCCACGAGCAGTACTTC.

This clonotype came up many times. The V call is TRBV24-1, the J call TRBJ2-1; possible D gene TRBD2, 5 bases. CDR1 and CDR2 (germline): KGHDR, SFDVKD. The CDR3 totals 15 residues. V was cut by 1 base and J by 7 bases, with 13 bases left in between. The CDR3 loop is CATSDFRVRGNEQFF. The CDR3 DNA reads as TGTGCCACCAGTGATTTCCGGGTAAGAGGGAATGAGCAGTTCTTC.